Presented here are 10 T cell receptor beta chains from one specimen sequenced in a study of shared clonotypes between healthy human individuals (dated by TCRdb to the early 2020s). CD8 naive samples were obtained by positive selection for CCR7 among CD45RO-negative cells, yielding a CD45RA+CCR7+ population from which TemRA cells were excluded. The library came from the immunoSEQ multiplex PCR assay. TCRdb obtained this table from immuneACCESS and retained in-frame rearrangements with V and J assigned. These tables miss some clones; where compared with another copy, unresolved V genes account for less than half of the shortfall, and the remainder is unexplained. This sample gives about 700,000 clones in total; around 92% of them show up just once. The ten largest account for 24% of the sample. Sequencing was done on a sample of naive CD8+ T cells sorted from blood. What this sample's cell subset or site label stands for: CD45RA+CCR7+. These receptors all stem from a man aged 25-45 years in good health.

The CDR3 sequence is CASSAQGDSNQPQHF. In DNA form, the CDR3 reads TGCGCCAGCAGCGCGCAGGGGGATAGCAATCAGCCCCAGCATTTT. The chain employs TRBV5-1 and TRBJ1-5, with 7 nucleotides matching TRBD1. The germline gives CDR1 SGHRS, CDR2 YFSETQ. The J segment lost 0 bases and the V segment lost 4 bases, leaving 4 bases of the junction unmatched. This CDR3 region has 15 residues. The full variable domain, in which reference TRBV5-1 and TRBJ1-5 provide the parts outside the CDR3, is KAGVTQTPRYLIKTRGQQVTLSCSPISGHRSVSWYQQTPGQGLQFLFEYFSETQRNKGNFPGRFSGRQFSNSRSEMNVSTLELGDSALYLCASSAQGDSNQPQHFGDGTRLSIL.

The CDR3 spells CASSSTSGGAYNEQFF. The CDR3 region has the DNA TGTGCCAGCAGTTCGACTAGCGGAGGGGCCTACAATGAGCAGTTCTTC. The V gene is TRBV27, the J gene TRBJ2-1; 9 bases map to TRBD2. The CDR3 loop spans 16 amino acids. Germline CDR1 reads MNHEY; CDR2 reads SMNVEV (reference sequence). Trimming cost V 4 bases and J 2 bases; bases outside gene matches: 6.

V is TRBV13 and J is TRBJ1-2, with 7 bases aligning to TRBD1. Germline CDR1 and CDR2: PRHDT and FYEKMQ (reference sequence). V shed 3 bases and J 7 bases; nucleotides not matched to a gene: 14. This CDR3 has 16 residues. This CDR3 is CASSFQGGAGIGGYTF. For the CDR3, the DNA is TGTGCCAGCAGCTTTCAAGGGGGCGCAGGAATCGGTGGCTACACCTTC.

This clone was found a few times. CDR3 amino acids: CASSQVGTSLRYF. The CDR3 nucleotides read TGCGCCAGCAGCCAAGTAGGGACTAGTTTACGGTACTTC. The chain carries TRBV4-1 and TRBJ2-7; 8 bases align to TRBD2. Trimming at V came to 1 base and at J to 12 bases, leaving 8 bases not matched to a gene. The germline V gene encodes CDR1 MGHRA and CDR2 YSYEKL. This CDR3 comprises 13 residues.

This clone was seen once. The rearrangement uses TRBV28 and TRBJ1-4, with D possibly matching TRBD1 (5 bases). The V and J ends lost 3 bases and 7 bases respectively, with 12 bases between them. Germline V gene lookup returns CDR1 MDHEN and CDR2 SYDVKM. The CDR3 loop spans 14 amino acids. For the CDR3, the DNA is TGTGCCAGCAGTTTGGGGGTAGCGGGTGAAAAACTGTTTTTT. Its protein is CASSLGVAGEKLFF.

V and J are TRBV15 and TRBJ2-1; 8 bases align to TRBD2. V lost 0 bases to trimming and J lost 6 bases; unmatched junction nucleotides: 7. Germline V gene lookup returns CDR1 LNHNV and CDR2 YYDKDF (reference sequence). The length of the CDR3 is 16 residues. CDR3 protein: CATSRDRAGAPNEQFF. For the CDR3, the DNA is TGTGCCACCAGCAGAGATCGAGCGGGAGCACCCAATGAGCAGTTCTTC.

Here the CDR3 reads CASSYSNHEQFF. The CDR3 DNA reads as TGTGCCAGCAGTTACTCGAATCATGAGCAGTTCTTC. The J gene is TRBJ2-1, the V gene TRBV6-5, with unresolved D. The ends were cut back, 0 bases at V and 8 bases at J, with 5 bases in the middle. The CDR3 covers 12 residues. CDR1 is MNHEY and CDR2 is SVGAGI in the germline V gene.

This chain connects TRBV7-9 to TRBJ1-4, with 11 bases aligning to TRBD1. This CDR3 has 12 residues. The V and J ends lost 10 bases and 7 bases, in that order; junction bases with no gene match: 2. Per the germline V gene, CDR1 is SEHNR and CDR2 is FQNEAQ (reference sequence). CDR3 sequence: CATGTGGEKLFF. CDR3 DNA sequence: TGTGCCACAGGGACAGGGGGTGAAAAACTGTTTTTT.

This clone was found once. The chain joins TRBV11-2 to TRBJ2-4; 10 bases agree with TRBD2. V lost 5 bases to trimming and J lost 6 bases; unmatched junction nucleotides: 7. Germline values: CDR1 SGHAT, CDR2 FQNNGV. This CDR3 has 15 amino acids. CDR3 DNA sequence: TGTGCCAGCAGCCAGGGACTAGCGATGGGAAACATTCAGTACTTC. This sequence encodes CASSQGLAMGNIQYF.

This chain links TRBV21-1 with TRBJ2-3. TRBV21-1 has pseudogene status. This CDR3 is 13 amino acids long. CDR3 in DNA: TGTGCCAGACATCGGTTGGGGTTGGATACGCAGTATTTT. The encoded protein is CARHRLGLDTQYF.